The next 8 T cell receptor beta chains were all read from a single sample in a study of CD8+ T cells in alopecia areata. Extracted RNA was reverse transcribed, and the resulting cDNA served as sequencing template. Sequencing was performed with immunoSEQ multiplex PCR; in TCRdb, only in-frame clones are kept and a portion is missing. The sample consists of about 140,000 clones, roughly half of them appearing once. The source material was CD4+ T cells sorted from blood, sampled at week 0. The receptors were gathered from a human donor with alopecia areata.

The CDR3 DNA is TGCGCCAGCAGCCCGGGACAGAGGAACACTGAAGCTTTCTTT. It yields the protein CASSPGQRNTEAFF. The V and J genes are TRBV5-1 and TRBJ1-1; 7 nucleotides match TRBD1. Per the germline V gene, CDR1 is SGHRS and CDR2 is YFSETQ. The length of the CDR3 is 14 residues. The ends lost 4 bases at V and 1 base at J; junction bases unmatched: 4.

The rearrangement links TRBV5-1 to TRBJ2-5; no firm D call. The CDR3 length is 15 residues. Germline V lookup: CDR1 SGHRS, CDR2 YFSETQ. The V and J ends lost 2 bases and 3 bases respectively, with 14 bases between them. The CDR3 DNA reads as TGCGCCAGCAGCTTAGGCGGTCCTAGGGAAGAGACCCAGTACTTC. It codes for CASSLGGPREETQYF.

The chain combines TRBV5-6 with TRBJ2-3; D possibly uses TRBD1 or TRBD2 (5 bases each). V lost 4 bases and J lost 6, with 18 bases in between. The CDR3 totals 15 residues. Per the germline V gene, CDR1 is SGHDT and CDR2 is YYEEEE. The CDR3 coding sequence is TGTGCCAGCAGCCGCCCGGGGACCCGTGGGGATACGCAGTATTTT. It translates to CASSRPGTRGDTQYF.

V gene TRBV28 combines with J gene TRBJ2-5; the D gene is possibly TRBD2 (7 bases). V lost 1 base and J lost 9, with 15 bases in between. The CDR3 is 14 residues long. Germline V gene data show CDR1 as MDHEN and CDR2 as SYDVKM. The CDR3 DNA reads as TGTGCCAGCAGTTTATCGGGGGGCATGTTGGCCCAGTACTTC. Translating gives CASSLSGGMLAQYF.

The chain has TRBV5-4 and TRBJ2-3; 14 nucleotides align to TRBD2. Germline assignment: CDR1 SGHNT and CDR2 YYREEE (reference sequence). The CDR3 has 15 amino acids. V was clipped by 4 bases and J by 5 bases; unmatched bases: 3. The CDR3 loop is CASSVTSGRGDTQYF. Written as DNA, the CDR3 is TGTGCCAGCAGCGTGACTAGCGGGAGGGGAGATACGCAGTATTTT.

The rearrangement joins TRBV27 to TRBJ2-4; possible D gene TRBD2, 6 bases. Trimming shortened V by 6 bases and J by 0 bases, and 12 bases separated the two germline ends. This CDR3 region has 15 residues. The germline V gene encodes CDR1 MNHEY and CDR2 SMNVEV (reference sequence). The CDR3 DNA follows: TGTGCCAGCAGACTGGGGGGATTAGCCAAAAACATTCAGTACTTC. It yields the protein CASRLGGLAKNIQYF.

V and J are TRBV4-1 and TRBJ2-1; D not certain. This CDR3 is built from 14 residues. V gave up 0 bases and J gave up 0 bases, with 3 bases separating them. Germline V CDR1 and CDR2: MGHRA, YSYEKL. The CDR3 DNA follows: TGCGCCAGCAGCCAAGACTACTCCTACAATGAGCAGTTCTTC. Its translation is CASSQDYSYNEQFF.

The rearrangement uses TRBV10-2 and TRBJ2-5; 9 nucleotides align to TRBD2. Germline V gives CDR1 WSHSY, CDR2 SAAADI. With 4 bases clipped from V and 4 bases from J, the junction kept 4 bases outside the gene matches. The CDR3 is 14 residues long. In DNA, the CDR3 is TGCGCCAGCAGTGGGGCGGGAGGGGGAGAGACCCAGTACTTC. Its protein product is CASSGAGGGETQYF.